These T cell receptor beta chains were read from a single sample in a study of vaccination and CD4 T cells after COVID-19. Their target antigens are unknown. TCRdb fed the PCR reads into MiXCR, producing one record per CDR3 protein. The sample holds 15,000 to 20,000 distinct CDR3 sequences, 50% to 60% seen once. The source material was CD4+ T cells from blood, cultured in vitro, sampled after SARS-CoV-2 vaccination. These receptors all come from a human donor who had recovered from COVID-19. Both conserved end residues are part of each CDR3. Fields, in order: V gene, clone size, J gene, D gene, CDR3 length, CDR3 protein, CDR3 DNA. A D gene is named only where the DNA matches it firmly. A clone size is listed for some rows: how often the clone was seen (once, few, many), or a class if it is expanded.

>TRBV20-1|few|TRBJ2-2|.|14
CSAKQGGGTGELFF
TGCAGTGCTAAGCAGGGAGGGGGCACCGGGGAGCTGTTTTTT
>TRBV4-1|.|TRBJ2-3|TRBD2|17
CASSQDSVAGRSDTQYF
TGCGCCAGCAGCCAAGATTCGGTAGCGGGGAGGTCAGATACGCAGTATTTT
>TRBV7-3|.|TRBJ1-1|.|15
CASSLTGAGRAEAFF
TGTGCCAGCAGCTTAACGGGGGCCGGGCGCGCTGAAGCTTTCTTT
>TRBV20-1|.|TRBJ1-4|TRBD1|14
CSASVGGPNEKLFF
TGCAGTGCTAGTGTAGGGGGCCCTAATGAAAAACTGTTTTTT
>TRBV6-2/TRBV6-3|.|TRBJ1-2|.|12
CASRGQAYGYTF
TGTGCCAGCAGGGGCCAGGCCTATGGCTACACCTTC
>TRBV5-4|.|TRBJ1-2|TRBD1|16
CASSFDRALSGYGYTF
TGTGCCAGCAGCTTTGACAGGGCCCTTTCAGGCTATGGCTACACCTTC
>TRBV28|few|TRBJ1-1|.|15
CASITPSGGGTEAFF
TGTGCCAGCATCACCCCATCGGGGGGAGGCACTGAAGCTTTCTTT
>TRBV11-2|.|TRBJ1-3|.|14
CASSDRSSGNTIYF
TGTGCCAGCAGCGACCGGAGCTCTGGAAACACCATATATTTT
>TRBV5-1|.|TRBJ1-2|.|11
CASSSRGDLYF
TGCGCCAGCAGCTCGCGAGGGGACCTTTACTTC
>TRBV15|once|TRBJ2-5|TRBD1|16
CATSSDFPDRGLTQYF
TGTGCCACCAGCAGCGACTTTCCGGACAGGGGCCTAACCCAGTACTTC
>TRBV6-2/TRBV6-3|.|TRBJ1-6|TRBD1|16
CASSYARGPDNSPLHF
TGTGCCAGCAGTTACGCGAGGGGGCCTGATAATTCACCCCTCCACTTT
>TRBV7-2|.|TRBJ1-1|TRBD1|15
CASSFGTGANTEAFF
TGTGCCAGCAGCTTCGGGACAGGGGCGAACACTGAAGCTTTCTTT
>TRBV30|.|TRBJ1-6|.|16
CAWMTVGALPISPLHF
TGTGCCTGGATGACGGTCGGGGCCCTACCTATCTCACCCCTCCACTTT
>TRBV7-9|.|TRBJ2-7|.|13
CASSLLARYEQYF
TGTGCCAGCAGCTTGCTAGCCCGCTACGAGCAGTACTTC
>TRBV6-1|few|TRBJ1-6|.|16
CATSRDSLMVESPLHF
TGTGCCACCTCAAGGGACTCCTTGATGGTAGAATCACCCCTCCACTTT
>TRBV5-6|few|TRBJ1-2|.|13
CASNLGGGYGYTF
TGTGCCAGCAATCTGGGTGGGGGCTATGGCTACACCTTC
>TRBV7-2|.|TRBJ2-3|.|14
CASSETWGSDTQYF
TGTGCCAGCAGCGAGACTTGGGGGTCAGATACGCAGTATTTT
>TRBV7-2|.|TRBJ1-4|TRBD1|14
CASSFQGGGEKLFF
TGTGCCAGCAGCTTTCAGGGGGGAGGTGAAAAACTGTTTTTT
>TRBV28|.|TRBJ1-1|TRBD1|16
CASSSLSGPQGLYAFF
TGTGCCAGCAGTTCATTATCCGGGCCACAGGGGCTATATGCTTTCTTT
>TRBV6-5|.|TRBJ1-1|.|15
CASSYRRGPYTEAFF
TGTGCCAGCAGTTACCGTCGGGGGCCTTACACTGAAGCTTTCTTT